These 21 T cell receptor beta chains share one sample of origin, sequenced in a study of T cells in Graves' hyperthyroidism and ophthalmopathy. Regions amplified from RNA transcripts were the TCR beta CDR3 regions. The primer set for the first-round RT-PCR of the TCR CDR3 was HTBI. MiXCR, run by TCRdb on the multiplex PCR reads, gives a single entry per CDR3 protein. Of about 740,000 distinct CDR3 sequences listed, about 15% were seen once; the top ten hold roughly 10%. Sequencing was carried out using blood. The receptors come from a woman in her late teens or twenties with Graves' hyperthyroidism.

This clonotype has at least ten counts. This sequence joins TRBV7-2 and TRBJ2-5; no clear D gene. Looked up from germline, CDR1 is SGHTA and CDR2 is FQGNSA. Trimming cost V 3 bases and J 5 bases, with 13 bases left between them. This CDR3 is built from 14 residues. CDR3 bases: TGTGCCAGCAGCTTTGGAAGGGTCCCGGAGACCCAGTACTTC. This codes for CASSFGRVPETQYF. Full variable domain (missing parts from reference TRBV7-2 and TRBJ2-5): GAGVSQSPSNKVTEKGKDVELRCDPISGHTALYWYRQSLGQGLEFLIYFQGNSAPDKSGLPSDRFSAERTGGSVSTLTIQRTQQEDSAVYLCASSFGRVPETQYFGPGTRLLVL.

At least ten counts were recorded for this clonotype. V and J are TRBV10-1 and TRBJ2-1; 8 bases align to TRBD2. The CDR3 contains 15 residues. Germline CDR1 WNHNN, CDR2 SYGVQD (reference sequence). Trimming at V came to 3 bases and at J to 4 bases, leaving 5 bases not matched to a gene. The CDR3 sequence: CASSDITGGYNEQFF. CDR3 in DNA: TGCGCCAGCAGTGATATCACGGGAGGGTACAATGAGCAGTTCTTC.

The CDR3 DNA reads TGTGCCAGCAGCCTACGAGGGACAGGCACAGATACGCAGTATTTT. This gives the protein CASSLRGTGTDTQYF. J is TRBJ2-3 and V is TRBV9; 7 bases match TRBD1. The V segment lost 4 bases and the J segment 1 base; nucleotides outside the gene matches: 6. In germline, CDR1 is SGDLS, CDR2 YYNGEE. The CDR3 is 15 amino acids.

V usage is TRBV7-9 and J usage is TRBJ1-3; 8 bases are shared with TRBD1. The V gene's germline CDR1 is SEHNR and CDR2 FQNEAQ (reference sequence). The J segment lost 0 bases and the V segment lost 5 bases, leaving 9 bases of the junction unmatched. The CDR3 totals 17 residues. CDR3 sequence: CASSPKPGQGSGNTIYF. CDR3 nucleotides: TGTGCCAGCAGCCCTAAGCCAGGACAGGGCTCTGGAAACACCATATATTTT.

This clonotype was seen repeatedly, ten times or more. V usage is TRBV20-1 and J usage is TRBJ2-7; D might be TRBD1 (6 bases). Germline CDR1 reads DFQATT; CDR2 reads SNEGSKA (reference sequence). V shed 0 bases and J shed 5 bases, with 26 bases lying between them. The length of the CDR3 is 18 residues. The CDR3 bases are TGCAGTGCTAGAGACTTACATGAAACAGGGAGCCCACACCACGAGCAGTACTTC. Residues: CSARDLHETGSPHHEQYF.

V is TRBV27 and J is TRBJ2-6; TRBD2 matches 9 bases. V shed 10 bases, J shed 0 bases, and the junction held 7 bases outside the gene matches. There are 16 residues in the CDR3. The germline gives CDR1 MNHEY, CDR2 SMNVEV (reference sequence). CDR3 DNA sequence: TGTGCCACCTCTAGCGGGATAAACTCTGGGGCCAACGTCCTGACTTTC. Residues: CATSSGINSGANVLTF.

This clonotype was recorded many times. The chain joins TRBV2 to TRBJ1-1; D unclear. CDR1 is SNHLY, CDR2 FYNNEI, per germline. V lost 6 bases, J lost 2 bases, and 10 bases lay in between. The CDR3 is made up of 13 amino acids. The CDR3 bases are TGTGCCAGCAGGGCAGACCCCAACACTGAAGCTTTCTTT. Protein product: CASRADPNTEAFF. The full variable domain, with the rest looked up from reference TRBV2 and TRBJ1-1, is EPEVTQTPSHQVTQMGQEVILRCVPISNHLYFYWYRQILGQKVEFLVSFYNNEISEKSEIFDDQFSVERPDGSNFTLKIRSTKLEDSAMYFCASRADPNTEAFFGQGTRLTVV.

V is TRBV20-1 and J is TRBJ2-5; 9 positions match TRBD2. Germline CDR1 is DFQATT and CDR2 is SNEGSKA (reference sequence). The V and J ends lost 0 bases and 7 bases, in that order; junction bases with no gene match: 6. CDR3 length equals 14 residues. CDR3 bases: TGCAGTGCTAGAGAGGTAGCGGGAGTGGGGACCCAGTACTTC. Its translation is CSAREVAGVGTQYF.

At least ten counts were recorded for this clonotype. The V gene is TRBV3-1, the J gene TRBJ2-7; D uncertain. The length of the CDR3 is 14 residues. The V and J ends lost 1 base and 3 bases respectively, with 10 bases between them. CDR1 LGHDT and CDR2 YNNKEL come from the germline V gene (reference sequence). The CDR3 spells CASSQAPGLYEQYF. CDR3 nucleotide sequence: TGTGCCAGCAGCCAAGCGCCGGGCCTCTACGAGCAGTACTTC.

This clonotype was detected only a few times. The chain combines TRBV20-1 with TRBJ2-6; 7 nucleotides match TRBD1. CDR3 length: 15 residues. V lost 5 bases to trimming and J lost 7 bases; unmatched junction nucleotides: 11. Germline-derived CDR1 and CDR2 are DFQATT and SNEGSKA (reference sequence). The CDR3 coding sequence is TGCAGTGCTCAAACACAGGGGCGCGCAGCCAACGTCCTGACTTTC. The encoded protein is CSAQTQGRAANVLTF.

This clonotype was found a few times. This sequence joins TRBV20-1 and TRBJ2-7; TRBD2 matches at 11 bases. The CDR3 consists of 14 residues. Germline CDR1 DFQATT, CDR2 SNEGSKA (reference sequence). Germline trimming cut 6 bases from V and 2 bases from J; bases unmatched to any gene: 6. DNA of the CDR3: TGCAGTGCCCAGACTAGCGGGGCCACCTACGAGCAGTACTTC. This gives the protein CSAQTSGATYEQYF.

This clonotype occurred many times. The V gene is TRBV20-1, the J gene TRBJ2-5, with D unclear. Trimming left V 3 bases short and J 5 bases short, with 13 bases between. Germline CDR1 and CDR2: DFQATT and SNEGSKA (reference sequence). This CDR3 is built from 13 residues. The CDR3 protein is CSARLGDYETQYF. The DNA of the CDR3 is TGCAGTGCTAGGTTGGGTGATTACGAGACCCAGTACTTC.

To note about this clonotype: An end of the junction differs from the germline gene, which may be a read error. The V call is TRBV28, the J call TRBJ2-7; TRBD2 matches 11 bases. This CDR3 has 17 residues. Germline-derived CDR1 and CDR2 are MDHEN and SYDVKM. CDR3 DNA sequence: TGTGTCAGCAGTCCCCAGGGCCTAGCGGGGGGTAGATACGAGCAGTACTTC. As protein: CVSSPQGLAGGRYEQYF.

This clonotype was counted at least ten times. The rearrangement uses TRBV29-1 and TRBJ1-2, with D hard to call. Trimming shortened V by 3 bases and J by 3 bases, and 8 bases separated the two germline ends. The germline V gene has CDR1 SQVTM and CDR2 ANQGSEA. The CDR3 is 12 amino acids. CDR3 coding DNA: TGCAGCGTTGAGGGCACCCACTATGGCTACACCTTC. This encodes CSVEGTHYGYTF.

This clonotype was found many times. As DNA, the CDR3 is TGTGCCAGCAGCGTGGGACTAGCGACACCCACAGATACGCAGTATTTT. This encodes CASSVGLATPTDTQYF. The chain employs TRBV2 and TRBJ2-3; 10 positions agree with TRBD2. The CDR3 consists of 16 residues. V was clipped by 6 bases and J by 2 bases; unmatched bases: 8. Per the germline V gene, CDR1 is SNHLY and CDR2 is FYNNEI.

The chain employs TRBV6-1 and TRBJ2-1, with D uncertain. CDR1 and CDR2 from the germline V gene are MNHNS and SASEGT. The V gene lost 5 bases and the J gene lost 3 bases, with 23 bases spanning the gap. The CDR3 is made up of 18 amino acids. The CDR3: CASSSPYSGRVLYNEQFF. The CDR3 DNA reads as TGTGCCAGCAGTTCCCCCTATTCTGGCCGGGTTCTCTACAATGAGCAGTTCTTC.

The rearrangement uses TRBV5-6 and TRBJ1-1; 7 nucleotides agree with TRBD1. Trimming took 1 base from V and 4 from J; bases not matched to a gene: 10. The CDR3 consists of 16 residues. Germline V gene sequence: CDR1 SGHDT, CDR2 YYEEEE. The DNA of the CDR3 is TGTGCCAGCAGCTTGTTATGGCAGGGGGTAGGCACTGAAGCTTTCTTT. This sequence encodes CASSLLWQGVGTEAFF.

This clonotype occurred many times. The CDR3 here is CASSVTRGSEQYF. CDR3 DNA: TGTGCCAGCAGCGTGACCAGGGGATCCGAGCAGTACTTC. V gene TRBV7-9 combines with J gene TRBJ2-7, with a tentative D call TRBD1 (6 bases). The CDR3 is made up of 13 amino acids. V was trimmed by 5 bases and J by 6 bases, leaving 14 bases between them. Per germline, CDR1 SEHNR and CDR2 FQNEAQ (reference sequence).

V gene TRBV12-3 or TRBV12-4 combines with J gene TRBJ1-3, with 7 bases identical to TRBD1. Trimming at V came to 3 bases and at J to 0 bases, leaving 11 bases not matched to a gene. The CDR3 runs 18 residues. DNA for the CDR3: TGTGCCAGCAGTTTCCTGACAGGGAAGAGAGACTCTGGAAACACCATATATTTT. It codes for CASSFLTGKRDSGNTIYF.

This clonotype was detected a few times. The V gene is TRBV28, the J gene TRBJ2-2, with D perhaps TRBD2 (5 bases). Trimming took off 3 bases at V and 2 bases at J, with 10 bases between the two ends. The CDR3 is 15 residues long. Germline loops: CDR1 MDHEN, CDR2 SYDVKM. The CDR3 loop reads CASSFSAVNTGELFF. CDR3 bases: TGTGCCAGCAGTTTCTCAGCGGTCAACACCGGGGAGCTGTTTTTT.

The V call is TRBV2, the J call TRBJ1-5; 9 nucleotides align to TRBD1. The germline V gene encodes CDR1 SNHLY and CDR2 FYNNEI. The CDR3 sequence is 13 residues long. After removal of 7 bases from V and 5 bases from J, the junction contained 3 bases not matched to a gene. The CDR3 nucleotides are TGTGCCAGCAACCGGGACAGGGATCAGCCCCAGCATTTT. Encoded protein: CASNRDRDQPQHF.